Below, 21 T cell receptor beta chains from the same sample are listed, as sequenced in a study of T cell responses to AZD1222 COVID-19 vaccine. Sequencing used immunoSEQ multiplex PCR; TCRdb keeps in-frame clones, though not all of them. This repertoire shows some 80,000 clones, over 65% found once; its top ten account for about 25%. The specimen comprised peripheral blood, sampled 28 days after the second dose of the MenACWY control vaccine. The receptors were sampled from an adult who received the MenACWY meningococcal vaccine as a control.

This rearrangement joins TRBV20-1 to TRBJ2-1; 8 bases line up with TRBD1. V was clipped by 5 bases and J by 8 bases; unmatched bases: 2. The germline V gene encodes CDR1 DFQATT and CDR2 SNEGSKA (reference sequence). CDR3 length: 11 amino acids. The CDR3 protein is CSADRGDEQFF. Here the CDR3 DNA reads TGCAGTGCTGACAGGGGAGATGAGCAGTTCTTC.

V and J are TRBV6-1 and TRBJ2-3; 14 bases fit TRBD2. The CDR3 contains 17 residues. CDR1 is MNHNS, CDR2 SASEGT, per germline. V lost 4 bases to trimming and J lost 4 bases; unmatched junction nucleotides: 7. This CDR3 reads CASSGSTSGGAADTQYF. The CDR3 DNA reads TGTGCCAGCAGTGGTTCGACTAGCGGGGGGGCCGCAGATACGCAGTATTTT.

The chain is built from TRBV6-2 or TRBV6-3 and TRBJ1-6; tentative D call: TRBD1 (5 bases). The V gene lost 2 bases and the J gene lost 8 bases, with 10 bases spanning the gap. CDR1 is MNHEY and CDR2 is SVGEGT in the germline V gene. CDR3 size: 14 residues. The CDR3, as DNA: TGTGCCAGCAGTTACCCAGGGCTAGATTCACCCCTCCACTTT. Protein product: CASSYPGLDSPLHF.

This clone has only one observation. The chain carries TRBV5-6 and TRBJ1-5; D gene uncertain. Trimming removed 1 base at V and 3 bases at J, with 14 bases between. Germline-derived CDR1 and CDR2 are SGHDT and YYEEEE. The CDR3 is made up of 16 amino acids. In nucleotides, the CDR3 is TGTGCCAGCAGCTTGTCCACTCGATCCTCCAATCAGCCCCAGCATTTT. Its translation is CASSLSTRSSNQPQHF.

J is TRBJ1-2 and V is TRBV28, with a possible D match to TRBD1 (5 bases). Per the germline V gene, CDR1 is MDHEN and CDR2 is SYDVKM. This CDR3 contains 14 residues. V was trimmed by 2 bases and J by 6 bases, leaving 13 bases between them. CDR3 amino acids: CASSLDGGVNGYTF. The CDR3 DNA is TGTGCCAGCAGTTTAGATGGGGGGGTGAATGGCTACACCTTC.

This clone was seen a few times. The chain combines TRBV5-4 with TRBJ2-7; D perhaps matches TRBD2 (6 bases). Trimming left V 4 bases short and J 2 bases short, with 13 bases between. The CDR3 length is 14 residues. CDR1 SGHNT and CDR2 YYREEE come from the germline V gene (reference sequence). The CDR3 bases are TGTGCCAGCAGCATGAGCGGGCTAACCTACGAGCAGTACTTC. Translated: CASSMSGLTYEQYF.

The chain links TRBV19 to TRBJ1-1; 10 bases are a match to TRBD1. The germline CDR1 and CDR2 sequences are LNHDA and SQIVND (reference sequence). The V gene end was trimmed by 5 bases and the J gene end by 11 bases; junction bases not matched to a gene: 5. CDR3 size: 12 residues. CDR3 coding DNA: TGTGCCAGTAGTCCGGACAGGGGGTCGGCTTTCTTT. It is translated as CASSPDRGSAFF.

The chain combines TRBV19 with TRBJ1-1; the D gene is possibly TRBD1 (5 bases). V gave up 5 bases and J gave up 4 bases, with 11 bases separating them. The CDR3 is made up of 13 amino acids. CDR1 LNHDA and CDR2 SQIVND come from the germline V gene (reference sequence). CDR3 loop: CASSLLRGTEAFF. CDR3 coding DNA: TGTGCCAGTAGTCTGTTAAGGGGCACTGAAGCTTTCTTT.

This clone was detected only a few times. The CDR3 bases are TGTGCCAGCAGCTGGGGAGTGACAGGTGAGCAGTTCTTC. Its protein is CASSWGVTGEQFF. The chain links TRBV11-2 to TRBJ2-1; a weak D match, TRBD1 (6 bases). The ends were cut back, 4 bases at V and 9 bases at J, with 13 bases in the middle. Germline CDR1 and CDR2: SGHAT and FQNNGV. The CDR3 has 13 amino acids.

The rearrangement joins TRBV6-1 to TRBJ2-1; D is undetermined. The CDR3 extends over 13 amino acids. V lost 2 bases to trimming and J lost 8 bases, with 10 bases between them. Germline assignment: CDR1 MNHNS and CDR2 SASEGT. CDR3 sequence (DNA): TGTGCCAGCAGTGAATTGAGCGCACATGAGCAGTTCTTC. It encodes CASSELSAHEQFF.

This chain uses TRBV7-2 with TRBJ2-7, with D possibly matching TRBD1 (5 bases). Germline V CDR1 and CDR2: SGHTA, FQGNSA. V was pared by 4 bases and J by 3 bases, with 10 bases between. The CDR3 has 13 amino acids. The CDR3 nucleotides read TGTGCCAGCAGCTCCGGACAAGTCTACGAGCAGTACTTC. Translation: CASSSGQVYEQYF.

This clone has just a few counts. This chain links TRBV19 with TRBJ1-2; D gene unclear. Germline V lookup: CDR1 LNHDA, CDR2 SQIVND (reference sequence). The CDR3 extends over 13 amino acids. Trimming took 6 bases from V and 5 from J, leaving 13 bases between them. The CDR3 DNA sequence: TGTGCCAGTAGCGCAGATATTTTATATGGCTACACCTTC. Translating gives CASSADILYGYTF.

This clone appeared a few times. The chain carries TRBV6-5 and TRBJ1-2, with a possible D match to TRBD1 (6 bases). Germline V CDR1 and CDR2: MNHEY, SVGAGI. The CDR3 has 12 amino acids. The germline V and J ends were trimmed by 5 bases and 5 bases, with 9 bases remaining between them. The CDR3 spells CASSPTGYGYTF. CDR3 nucleotide sequence: TGTGCCAGCAGTCCCACAGGGTATGGCTACACCTTC.

The rearrangement uses TRBV6-5 and TRBJ2-7; tentative D call: TRBD2 (5 bases). CDR1 is MNHEY and CDR2 is SVGAGI in the germline V gene. The V end lost 4 bases, the J end lost 5 bases, and 18 bases lay between the germline ends. The length of the CDR3 is 15 residues. CDR3 nucleotide sequence: TGTGCCAGCAGTTCCCCCGGGGATAGCCGCCACGAGCAGTACTTC. It codes for CASSSPGDSRHEQYF.

This clone showed up just once. V is TRBV12-3 or TRBV12-4 and J is TRBJ1-1, with D perhaps matching TRBD1 (5 bases). CDR3 length: 12 amino acids. Trimming took off 8 bases at V and 11 bases at J, with 18 bases between the two ends. CDR3 DNA sequence: TGTGCCAGCGGACCTTCGGGGGTTGGGGCTTTCTTT. Protein product: CASGPSGVGAFF.

Only a few counts were recorded for this clone. The chain carries TRBV3-1 (or the pseudogene TRBV3-2) and TRBJ2-1, with D perhaps TRBD1 (6 bases). There are 16 residues in the CDR3. With 3 bases removed from V and 1 base from J, the gap between germline ends came to 13 bases. CDR1 is LGHDT and CDR2 is YNNKEL in the germline V gene (reference sequence). This CDR3 reads CASSHQGDTSYNEQFF. In DNA, the CDR3 is TGTGCCAGCAGCCACCAAGGGGACACTTCCTACAATGAGCAGTTCTTC.

This clone was recorded a few times. The J gene is TRBJ2-7, the V gene TRBV19, with 7 bases identical to TRBD1. The CDR3 totals 13 residues. Germline V gene sequence: CDR1 LNHDA, CDR2 SQIVND (reference sequence). J was trimmed by 4 bases and V by 6 bases; bases with no gene match: 6. The CDR3 nucleotides read TGTGCCAGTAGGGGGACAGCATCATACGAGCAGTACTTC. Its translation: CASRGTASYEQYF.

The rearrangement links TRBV6-5 to TRBJ2-1; perhaps TRBD1 as D (5 bases). The V end lost 0 bases, the J end lost 9 bases, and 9 bases lay between the germline ends. Germline CDR1 MNHEY, CDR2 SVGAGI. The CDR3 extends over 13 amino acids. Here the CDR3 reads CASSYSLRGEQFF. The CDR3 DNA sequence: TGTGCCAGCAGTTACTCGTTAAGGGGTGAGCAGTTCTTC.

The chain joins TRBV6-2 or TRBV6-3 to TRBJ2-1; D call uncertain. Germline V gene lookup returns CDR1 MNHEY and CDR2 SVGEGT. CDR3 length: 15 residues. Trimming removed 5 bases from V and 5 bases from J, with 16 bases in between. The DNA for the CDR3 is TGTGCCAGCAGTAAGCGACTCTTACGGGACAATGAGCAGTTCTTC. Translating it yields CASSKRLLRDNEQFF.

This clone occurred once. The chain recombines TRBV7-2 with TRBJ1-2; D gene ambiguous. Germline V gene lookup returns CDR1 SGHTA and CDR2 FQGNSA. The CDR3 covers 14 residues. V dropped 0 bases and J dropped 5 bases, with 10 bases sitting between them. In DNA form, the CDR3 reads TGTGCCAGCAGCTTAGCTCACAGAACATATGGCTACACCTTC. It is translated as CASSLAHRTYGYTF.

This clone came up once. The junction differs from germline at one of its ends, possibly a read error. For the CDR3, the DNA is TGTGCCAGCAGTTACCCCGGGACTACTAGCTTC. This gives the protein CASSYPGTTSF. The gene calls are TRBV6-2 or TRBV6-3 and TRBJ2-7, with TRBD2 matching 7 bases. The CDR3 covers 11 residues. Germline V CDR1 and CDR2: MNHEY, SVGEGT.